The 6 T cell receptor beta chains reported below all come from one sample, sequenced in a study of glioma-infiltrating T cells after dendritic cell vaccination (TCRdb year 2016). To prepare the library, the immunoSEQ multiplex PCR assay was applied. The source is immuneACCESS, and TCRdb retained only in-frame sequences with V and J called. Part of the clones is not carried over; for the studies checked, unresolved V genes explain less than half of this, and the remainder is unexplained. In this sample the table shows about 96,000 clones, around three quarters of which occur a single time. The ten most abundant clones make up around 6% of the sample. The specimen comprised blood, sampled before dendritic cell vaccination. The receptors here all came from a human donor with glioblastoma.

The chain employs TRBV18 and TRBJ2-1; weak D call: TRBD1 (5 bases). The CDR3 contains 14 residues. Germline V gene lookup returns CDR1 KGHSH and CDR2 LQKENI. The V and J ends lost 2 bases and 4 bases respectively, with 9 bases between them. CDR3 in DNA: TGTGCCAGCTCACCAGGGGCTCTGTACAATGAGCAGTTCTTC. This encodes CASSPGALYNEQFF. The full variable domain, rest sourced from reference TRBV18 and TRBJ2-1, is NAGVMQNPRHLVRRRGQEARLRCSPMKGHSHVYWYRQLPEEGLKFMVYLQKENIIDESGMPKERFSAEFPKEGPSILRIQQVVRGDSAAYFCASSPGALYNEQFFGPGTRLTVL.

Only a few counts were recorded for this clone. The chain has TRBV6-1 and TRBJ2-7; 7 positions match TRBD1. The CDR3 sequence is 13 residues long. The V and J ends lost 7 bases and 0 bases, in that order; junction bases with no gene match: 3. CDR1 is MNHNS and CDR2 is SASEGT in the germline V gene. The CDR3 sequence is CASKQGSSYEQYF. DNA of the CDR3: TGTGCCAGCAAACAGGGGAGCTCCTACGAGCAGTACTTC.

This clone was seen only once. In DNA form, the CDR3 reads TGTGCCTGGAGTGGGGGGAGGGGAAGCTCCTACGAGCAGTACTTC. This translates into CAWSGGRGSSYEQYF. This chain uses TRBV30 with TRBJ2-7, with 7 bases lining up with TRBD2. This CDR3 has 15 amino acids. Per germline, CDR1 GTSNPN and CDR2 SVGIG (reference sequence). With 1 base clipped from V and 0 bases from J, the junction kept 6 bases outside the gene matches.

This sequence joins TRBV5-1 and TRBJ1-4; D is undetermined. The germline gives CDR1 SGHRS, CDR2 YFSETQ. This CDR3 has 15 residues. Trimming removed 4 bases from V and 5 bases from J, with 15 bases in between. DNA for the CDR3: TGCGCCAGCAGCCTTAGTCCCCTTCGGAATGAAAAACTGTTTTTT. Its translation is CASSLSPLRNEKLFF.

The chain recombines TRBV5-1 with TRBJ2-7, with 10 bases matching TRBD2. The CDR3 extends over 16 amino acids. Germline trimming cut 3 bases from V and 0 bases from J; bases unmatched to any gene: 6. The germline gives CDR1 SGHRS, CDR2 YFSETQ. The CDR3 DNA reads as TGCGCCAGCAGCTACCTCACTAGCGGGGCCTCCTACGAGCAGTACTTC. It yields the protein CASSYLTSGASYEQYF. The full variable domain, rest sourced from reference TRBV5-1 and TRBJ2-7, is KAGVTQTPRYLIKTRGQQVTLSCSPISGHRSVSWYQQTPGQGLQFLFEYFSETQRNKGNFPGRFSGRQFSNSRSEMNVSTLELGDSALYLCASSYLTSGASYEQYFGPGTRLTVT.

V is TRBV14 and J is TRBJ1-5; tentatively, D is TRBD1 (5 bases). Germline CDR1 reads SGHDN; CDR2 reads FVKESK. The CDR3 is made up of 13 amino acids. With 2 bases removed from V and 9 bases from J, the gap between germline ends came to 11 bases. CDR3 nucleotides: TGTGCCAGCAGCCAACACGGGGGAATGCCCCAGCATTTT. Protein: CASSQHGGMPQHF.